The text below deals with one T cell receptor beta chain. Per the germline V gene, CDR1 is MNHEY and CDR2 is SVGAGI. This CDR3 has 14 residues. Trimming took off 5 bases at V and 5 bases at J, with 16 bases between the two ends. The method was immunoSEQ multiplex PCR; TCRdb's version includes in-frame clones alone and lacks a portion of them. The sample has 55,000 to 70,000 clones; 93% are singletons. The specimen sequenced was PBMCs. This TCR came from a man aged 35-49 years with rheumatoid arthritis. The rearrangement joins TRBV6-5 to TRBJ2-7; a weak D match, TRBD2 (6 bases). CDR3 loop: CASSLVGPGDEQYF. The CDR3 nucleotides read TGTGCCAGCAGTCTAGTGGGTCCGGGGGACGAGCAGTACTTC.